This T cell receptor (beta chain) is from a study of untreated major depressive disorder (dated by TCRdb to 2016 to 2019). For context, the study as a whole: In this cross-sectional case-control comparison, antidepressant-free major depressive disorder patients and individually matched non-depressed controls were compared on T cell phenotype and TCR repertoire. The TCRbeta sequencing followed up on differences in Vbeta 5.1, Vbeta 11 and Vbeta 22 usage that flow cytometry had shown in the whole cohort. General study outcomes and caveats: In the sequencing data, TRBV25-01 and TRBV02-01 usage matched the flow-cytometry pattern without reaching statistical significance. Sequencing confirmed higher TRBV05-01 (Vbeta 5.1) usage among CD4+ T cells of depressed patients than controls, with p = 0.040 in a one-tailed test. In every sequenced subject, all of the top five TRBV05-01 clones were private clones. Because of strict matching and exclusion criteria, the study sample was comparatively small, which limits how generalizable the findings are. For the sequencing comparisons, one-tailed planned tests were applied to only three preselected Vbeta families.

In the case of this clone: Its antigen has not been determined. Within one base of it there is no much larger clone, and no base qualities were kept.

Each depressed patient was matched pairwise with a non-depressed control on sex, age, current smoking status and body mass index. Every participant in the study was of European descent. Controls scored 5 or less on the Quick Inventory of Depressive Symptoms-Self Report and had no mood disorder, either currently or at any point in their lifetime. Participants were excluded if they had major medical conditions, Axis I/II comorbidities, regular medication or illicit drug use, or weekly alcohol intake above 100 g. About 28 ml of peripheral blood was drawn into EDTA tubes from each participant. Using the BD IMag Human CD4 T Lymphocyte Enrichment Set, CD4+ T cells were purified from thawed PBMCs via magnetic negative selection. Flow cytometry confirmed that the CD4+ enrichment method typically gave around 96% purity. TCRbeta sequencing was performed on a subgroup of roughly five case-control pairs selected blind to chemokine receptor expression and flow-cytometric repertoire skewing results. All blood samples were drawn in the morning at 8:00 a.m., and PBMCs were separated by Ficoll-Hypaque gradient centrifugation. Until being assayed, PBMCs were kept in liquid nitrogen after cryopreservation by gradual cooling to -80 degrees C.

Trimming takes 7 bases from V and 4 bases from J, and the germline ends sit 13 bases apart. Measured from the cysteine to the phenylalanine, the CDR3 is 13 residues long. The kept DNA is CDR3 alone, 39 bases in frame from the first base. Per the germline V gene, MDHEN is the CDR1 and SYDVKM is the CDR2. The Qiagen DNeasy Blood and Tissue Kit was used to extract total genomic DNA from the purified CD4+ T cells. Using immunoSEQ immunosequencing protocols, the TCRbeta CDR3 region, as defined by IMGT, was amplified and sequenced. The authors processed their data as follows. Raw sequence data were preprocessed by the immunoSEQ service for PCR and sequencing error correction. After being loaded into the immunoSEQ Analyzer, the data underwent further analysis with VDJtools v1.0.7. The paired Wilcoxon signed-rank test was applied to assess differences between patients and controls. This is the immuneACCESS table as TCRdb keeps it, with only in-frame sequences that have V and J called. A part of the clones is gone; compared with another copy, unresolved V genes explain less than half, and the rest is unexplained. V and J calls plus clone size are reproduced from that table; the DNA served to infer D and trimming. The sample has 15,000 to 25,000 clones on record, about 83% of them singletons. The ten biggest clones cover approximately 0.82% of the sample.

This clonotype originated in a woman aged 30 to 39 in good health. Sequenced sample: CD4+ T cells from PBMCs. The chain is encoded by TRBV28 joined to TRBJ1-2; TRBD1 might be the D gene, on 6 matching bases. The DNA is TGTGCCAGCAACGAACAGGGTGTCTATGGCTACACCTTC. Its translation is CASNEQGVYGYTF.